The 2 T cell receptor beta chains below all came from one sample that was sequenced in a study of blood T cell repertoires in COVID-19. This table comes from immunoSEQ multiplex PCR, and its TCRdb copy is limited to in-frame clones, with some not included. This sample has about 170,000 clones, with about 83% found just once. The sequencing sample was made of peripheral blood. These receptor sequences come from a woman in her sixties or seventies who had recovered from COVID-19.

CDR3 nucleotides: TGTGCCACCAGTGATTCGGGGACTAGCGGCAATGAGCAGTTCTTC. This encodes CATSDSGTSGNEQFF. The V and J genes are TRBV24-1 and TRBJ2-1; TRBD2 aligns across 11 bases. The CDR3 has 15 amino acids. Germline V gene sequence: CDR1 KGHDR, CDR2 SFDVKD. V lost 2 bases and J lost 6; bases outside the gene matches: 2.

This rearrangement joins TRBV7-9 to TRBJ2-3; TRBD1 matches at 7 bases. CDR3 length: 14 amino acids. The ends lost 5 bases at V and 4 bases at J; junction bases unmatched: 6. In germline, CDR1 is SEHNR, CDR2 FQNEAQ (reference sequence). CDR3 sequence reads: CASSPRDSADTQYF. Here the CDR3 DNA reads TGTGCCAGCAGCCCGAGGGACAGCGCAGATACGCAGTATTTT.